This TCR beta chain comes out of a study of control samples from healthy donors and cancer patients. The CDR3 sequence is 15 residues long. V was clipped by 0 bases and J by 4 bases, with 12 bases between them. Germline CDR1 reads LNHNV; CDR2 reads YYDKDF (reference sequence). Clones were read by immunoSEQ multiplex PCR, and TCRdb kept only the in-frame ones, dropping some. The table lists around 80,000 clones, roughly 93% of them singletons. This rearrangement joins TRBV15 to TRBJ2-5; no definite D call. What was sequenced was blood. The sequence was obtained from a woman aged 30 to 39 in good health. The CDR3 reads CATSRDGLRSETQYF. The DNA for the CDR3 is TGTGCCACCAGCAGAGATGGTTTAAGGTCAGAGACCCAGTACTTC.